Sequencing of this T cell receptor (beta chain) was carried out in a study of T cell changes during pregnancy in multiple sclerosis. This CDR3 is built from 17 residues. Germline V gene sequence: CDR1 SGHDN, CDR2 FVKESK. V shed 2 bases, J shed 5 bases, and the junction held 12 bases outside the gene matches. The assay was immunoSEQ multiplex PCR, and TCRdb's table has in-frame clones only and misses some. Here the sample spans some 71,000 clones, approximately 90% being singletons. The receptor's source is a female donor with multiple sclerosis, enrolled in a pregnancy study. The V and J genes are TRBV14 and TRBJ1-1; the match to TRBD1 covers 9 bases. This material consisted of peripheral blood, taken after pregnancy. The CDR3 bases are TGTGCCAGCAGCCAATCGGCGGGCTGGACAGGGGAGACTGAAGCTTTCTTT. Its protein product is CASSQSAGWTGETEAFF.